The clone carrying this TCR beta chain was detected only a few times. Its matching antigen is unknown. Each donor was a Caucasian adult residing in Nashville, Tennessee. These data are taken from a study of shared clonotypes between healthy human individuals. The overall study: Every donor yielded three CD4 naive, three CD4 memory, two CD8 naive and one CD8 memory plate.

Measured with immunoSEQ multiplex PCR; TCRdb has only the in-frame clones, and not every one. The sample has over a million clones; 65% to 80% are singletons. CDR3 size: 14 residues. V lost 2 bases to trimming and J lost 2 bases, with 10 bases between them. The germline V gene has CDR1 SGHTS and CDR2 YDEGEE. Overall study findings and caveats: Larger estimated richness was generally seen in naive subsets than in memory subsets. Read depth was anticipated to influence clonotype sharing among donors.

The sequence came from a man in his late teens or twenties in good health. The chain joins TRBV5-8 to TRBJ1-1; the D is unclear. Sequenced: memory CD4+ T cells sorted from blood. Subset here: CD45RA-negative fraction. The CDR3 is CASSLREANTEAFF. DNA for the CDR3: TGTGCCAGCAGCTTAAGGGAAGCTAACACTGAAGCTTTCTTT. The full variable domain, its missing parts supplied by reference TRBV5-8 and TRBJ1-1, is EAGVTQSPTHLIKTRGQQATLRCSPISGHTSVYWYQQALGLGLQFLLWYDEGEERNRGNFPPRFSGRQFPNYSSELNVNALELEDSALYLCASSLREANTEAFFGQGTRLTVV.